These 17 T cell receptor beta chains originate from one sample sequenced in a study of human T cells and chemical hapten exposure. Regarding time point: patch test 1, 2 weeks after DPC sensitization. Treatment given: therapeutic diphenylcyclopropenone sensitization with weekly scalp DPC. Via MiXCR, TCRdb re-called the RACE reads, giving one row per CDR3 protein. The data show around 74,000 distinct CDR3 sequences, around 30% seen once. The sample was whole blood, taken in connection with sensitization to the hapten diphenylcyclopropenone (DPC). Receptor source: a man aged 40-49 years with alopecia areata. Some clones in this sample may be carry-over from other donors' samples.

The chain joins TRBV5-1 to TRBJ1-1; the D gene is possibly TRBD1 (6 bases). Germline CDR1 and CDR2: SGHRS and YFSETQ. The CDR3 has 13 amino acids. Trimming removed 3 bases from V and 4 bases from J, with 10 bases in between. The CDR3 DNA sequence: TGCGCCAGCAGCTCCGACAGGTTCACTGAAGCTTTCTTT. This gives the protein CASSSDRFTEAFF.

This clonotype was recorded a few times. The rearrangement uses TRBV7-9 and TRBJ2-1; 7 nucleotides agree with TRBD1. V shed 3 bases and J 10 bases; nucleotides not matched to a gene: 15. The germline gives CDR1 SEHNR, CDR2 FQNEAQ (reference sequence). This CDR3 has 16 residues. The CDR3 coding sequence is TGTGCCAGCAGCTTCAATTTGCGGGCCAGGGGGAACGAGCAGTTCTTC. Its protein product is CASSFNLRARGNEQFF. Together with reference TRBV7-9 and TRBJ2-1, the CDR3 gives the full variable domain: DTGVSQNPRHKITKRGQNVTFRCDPISEHNRLYWYRQTLGQGPEFLTYFQNEAQLEKSRLLSDRFSAERPKGSFSTLEIQRTEQGDSAMYLCASSFNLRARGNEQFFGPGTRLTVL.

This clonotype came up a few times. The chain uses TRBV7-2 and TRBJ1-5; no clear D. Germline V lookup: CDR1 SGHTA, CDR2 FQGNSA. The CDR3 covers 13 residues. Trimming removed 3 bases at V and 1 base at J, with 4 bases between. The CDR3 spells CASSFRSNQPQHF. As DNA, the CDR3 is TGTGCCAGCAGCTTCAGAAGCAATCAGCCCCAGCATTTT.

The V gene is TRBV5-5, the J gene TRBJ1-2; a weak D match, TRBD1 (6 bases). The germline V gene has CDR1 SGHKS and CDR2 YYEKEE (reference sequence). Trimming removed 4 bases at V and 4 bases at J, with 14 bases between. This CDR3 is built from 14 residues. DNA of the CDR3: TGTGCCAGCAGCCCGACAGGAGAGATCTATGGCTACACCTTC. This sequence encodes CASSPTGEIYGYTF.

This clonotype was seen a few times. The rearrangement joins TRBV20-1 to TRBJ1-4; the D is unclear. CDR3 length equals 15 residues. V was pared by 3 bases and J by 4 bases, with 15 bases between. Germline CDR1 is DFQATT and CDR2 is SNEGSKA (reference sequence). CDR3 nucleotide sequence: TGCAGTGCTAGCCTGGGCGAAACCTTTAATGAAAAACTGTTTTTT. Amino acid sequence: CSASLGETFNEKLFF.

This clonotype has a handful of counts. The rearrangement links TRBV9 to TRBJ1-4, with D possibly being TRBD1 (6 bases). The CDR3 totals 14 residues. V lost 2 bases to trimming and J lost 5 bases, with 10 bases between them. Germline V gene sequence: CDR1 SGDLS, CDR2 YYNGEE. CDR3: CASSVDSNNEKLFF. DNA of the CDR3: TGTGCCAGCAGCGTGGACAGCAACAATGAAAAACTGTTTTTT.

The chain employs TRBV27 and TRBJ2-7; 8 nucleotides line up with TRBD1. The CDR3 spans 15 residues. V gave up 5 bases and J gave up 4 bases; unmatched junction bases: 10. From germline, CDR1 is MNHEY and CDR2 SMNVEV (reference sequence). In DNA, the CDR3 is TGTGCCAGCAGTGTAAACCAGGGGGCCCCTTACGAGCAGTACTTC. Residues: CASSVNQGAPYEQYF.

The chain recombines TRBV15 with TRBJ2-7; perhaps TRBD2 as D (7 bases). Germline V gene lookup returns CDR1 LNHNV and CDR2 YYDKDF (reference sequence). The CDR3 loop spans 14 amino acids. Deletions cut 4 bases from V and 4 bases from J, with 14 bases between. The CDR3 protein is CATSIRGGGYEQYF. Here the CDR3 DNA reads TGTGCCACCAGCATCAGAGGGGGGGGGTACGAGCAGTACTTC.

CDR3 nucleotides: TGTGCCAGCAGCCTAGCCACAGGGGGAAGATCGAACACTGAAGCTTTCTTT. Residues: CASSLATGGRSNTEAFF. The rearrangement joins TRBV5-6 to TRBJ1-1; 8 bases map to TRBD1. Germline trimming cut 4 bases from V and 1 base from J; bases unmatched to any gene: 12. This CDR3 has 17 amino acids. Per germline, CDR1 SGHDT and CDR2 YYEEEE. Combining the CDR3 with reference TRBV5-6 and TRBJ1-1 gives the whole variable domain DAGVTQSPTHLIKTRGQQVTLRCSPKSGHDTVSWYQQALGQGPQFIFQYYEEEERQRGNFPDRFSGHQFPNYSSELNVNALLLGDSALYLCASSLATGGRSNTEAFFGQGTRLTVV.

The CDR3 loop reads CASSPASIPTDTQYF. DNA of the CDR3: TGTGCCAGCAGCCCGGCTTCCATCCCCACAGATACGCAGTATTTT. The genes are TRBV7-9 and TRBJ2-3; D is unclear. Trimming shortened V by 5 bases and J by 2 bases, and 14 bases separated the two germline ends. From germline, CDR1 is SEHNR and CDR2 FQNEAQ (reference sequence). The CDR3 runs 15 residues.

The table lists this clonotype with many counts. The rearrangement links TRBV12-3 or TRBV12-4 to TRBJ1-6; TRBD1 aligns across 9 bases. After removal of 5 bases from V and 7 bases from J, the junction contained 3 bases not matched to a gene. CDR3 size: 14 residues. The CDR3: CASSAGQGNSPLHF. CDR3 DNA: TGTGCCAGCAGTGCGGGACAGGGAAATTCACCCCTCCACTTT.

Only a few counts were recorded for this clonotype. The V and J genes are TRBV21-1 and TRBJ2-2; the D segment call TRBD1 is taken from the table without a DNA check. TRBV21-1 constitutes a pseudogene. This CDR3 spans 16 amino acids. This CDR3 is CASSKARTPNTGELFF. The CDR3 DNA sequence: TGTGCCAGCAGCAAAGCTAGGACACCTAACACCGGGGAGCTGTTTTTT.

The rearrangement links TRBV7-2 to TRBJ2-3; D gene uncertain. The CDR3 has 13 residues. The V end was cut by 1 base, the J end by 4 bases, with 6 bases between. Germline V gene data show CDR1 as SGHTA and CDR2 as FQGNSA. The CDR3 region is CASSLGPSDTQYF. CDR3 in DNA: TGTGCCAGCAGCTTAGGCCCTTCAGATACGCAGTATTTT.

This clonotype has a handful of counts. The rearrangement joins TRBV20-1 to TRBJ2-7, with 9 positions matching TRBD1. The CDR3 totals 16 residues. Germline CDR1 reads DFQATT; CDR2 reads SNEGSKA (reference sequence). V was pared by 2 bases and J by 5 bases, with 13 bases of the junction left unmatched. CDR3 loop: CSARPIRDRVVDEQYF. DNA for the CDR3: TGCAGTGCTAGACCTATCCGGGACAGGGTCGTGGACGAGCAGTACTTC.

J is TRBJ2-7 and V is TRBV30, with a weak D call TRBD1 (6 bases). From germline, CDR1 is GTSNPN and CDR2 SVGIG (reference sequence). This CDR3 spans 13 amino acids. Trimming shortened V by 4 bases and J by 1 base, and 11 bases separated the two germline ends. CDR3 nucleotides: TGTGCCTGGAATCAGGGGCGTTCCTACGAGCAGTACTTC. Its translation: CAWNQGRSYEQYF.

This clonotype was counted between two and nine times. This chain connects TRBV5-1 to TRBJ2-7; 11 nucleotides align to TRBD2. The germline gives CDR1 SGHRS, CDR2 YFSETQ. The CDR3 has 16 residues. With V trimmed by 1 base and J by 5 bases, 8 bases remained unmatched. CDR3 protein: CASSLRLAGGLDEQYF. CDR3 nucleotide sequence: TGCGCCAGCAGCTTGCGTTTAGCGGGAGGGCTTGACGAGCAGTACTTC.

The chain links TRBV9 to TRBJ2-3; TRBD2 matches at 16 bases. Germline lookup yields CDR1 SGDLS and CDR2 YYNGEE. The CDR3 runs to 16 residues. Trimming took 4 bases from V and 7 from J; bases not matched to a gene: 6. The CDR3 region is CASSPTGLAGGNTQYF. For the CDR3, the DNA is TGTGCCAGCAGCCCGACGGGACTAGCGGGAGGGAATACGCAGTATTTT.